This TCR beta chain was obtained from a study of T cells expressing NK-cell markers. Whole-study findings and limits: Six donors had dominant NKG2C+ clonotypes that comprised about 1.0-8% of their CD8+ T cells.

Comment on this clonotype: Its antigen is still unknown.

For each CDR3 protein, TCRdb gives one entry from its re-call of the 5' RACE reads, without DNA. The table lists under 500,000 distinct CDR3 sequences. The germline V gene has CDR1 KGHDR and CDR2 SFDVKD. The CDR3 has 14 amino acids. Sequenced sample: blood T cells: a sorted CD56 or NKG2C T cell subset, CD4+ or CD8+ T cells, or bulk PBMC T cells (not recorded which). The sequence derives from a woman between 18 and 70 years old in good health. The rearrangement joins TRBV24-1 to TRBJ2-3; there is no DNA to check the TCRdb D call of TRBD1. CDR3: CATGSGTHTDTQYF.